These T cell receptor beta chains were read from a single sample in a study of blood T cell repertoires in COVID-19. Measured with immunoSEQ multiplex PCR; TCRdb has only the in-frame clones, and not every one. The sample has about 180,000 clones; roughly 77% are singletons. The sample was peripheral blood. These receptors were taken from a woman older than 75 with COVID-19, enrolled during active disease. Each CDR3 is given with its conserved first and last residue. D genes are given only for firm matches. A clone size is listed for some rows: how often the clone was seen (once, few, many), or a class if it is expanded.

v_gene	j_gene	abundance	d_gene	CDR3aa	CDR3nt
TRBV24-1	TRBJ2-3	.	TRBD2	CATSDFSQRGARDTQYF	TGTGCCACCAGTGATTTCTCCCAGCGGGGGGCGAGAGATACGCAGTATTTT
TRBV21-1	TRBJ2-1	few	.	CASSGSFRRYNEQFF	TGTGCCAGCAGCGGTTCCTTCCGGAGGTACAATGAGCAGTTCTTC
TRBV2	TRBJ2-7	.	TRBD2	CASSAEGLAGAYEQYF	TGTGCCAGCAGTGCTGAGGGACTAGCGGGGGCCTACGAGCAGTACTTC
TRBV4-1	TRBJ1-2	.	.	CASSQGTAPHYGYTF	TGCGCCAGCAGCCAAGGTACAGCCCCCCACTATGGCTACACCTTC
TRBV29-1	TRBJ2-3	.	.	CSVENGDSNRDTQYF	TGCAGCGTTGAAAATGGGGACTCCAACAGAGATACGCAGTATTTT
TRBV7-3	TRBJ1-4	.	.	CASSLTFSGPQGSSLNEKLFF	TGTGCCAGCAGCTTAACTTTCTCCGGGCCACAGGGTTCATCCCTTAATGAAAAACTGTTTTTT
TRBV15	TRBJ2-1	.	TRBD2	CATSRDFTSGYNEQFF	TGTGCCACCAGCAGAGATTTTACTAGCGGATACAATGAGCAGTTCTTC
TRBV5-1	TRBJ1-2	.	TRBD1	CASSLDGTGDLPIYGYTF	TGCGCCAGCAGCTTGGATGGGACAGGGGATCTACCTATCTATGGCTACACCTTC
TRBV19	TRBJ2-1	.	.	CASSIHRSNEQFF	TGTGCCAGTAGTATACACAGGTCTAATGAGCAGTTCTTC
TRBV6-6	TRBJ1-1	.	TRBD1	CASSPRQGRNTEAFF	TGTGCCAGCAGTCCCAGACAGGGTAGGAACACTGAAGCTTTCTTT
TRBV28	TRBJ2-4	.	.	CASSPPGENIQYF	TGTGCCAGCAGTCCCCCCGGAGAAAACATTCAGTACTTC
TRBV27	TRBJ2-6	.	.	CASSPGTGANVLTF	TGTGCCAGCAGTCCCGGGACAGGGGCCAACGTCCTGACTTTC
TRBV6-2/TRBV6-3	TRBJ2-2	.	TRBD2	CASSYLAGYTGELFF	TGTGCCAGCAGTTACTTAGCGGGGTACACCGGGGAGCTGTTTTTT
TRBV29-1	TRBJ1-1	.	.	CSVANTEAFF	TGCAGCGTTGCAAACACTGAAGCTTTCTTT
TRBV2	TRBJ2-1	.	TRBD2	CASSGASGRENEQFF	TGTGCCAGCAGTGGGGCTAGCGGGAGGGAAAATGAGCAGTTCTTC
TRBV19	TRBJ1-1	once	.	CASSPIGQGRTEAFF	TGTGCCAGTAGCCCAATAGGTCAGGGGCGAACTGAAGCTTTCTTT
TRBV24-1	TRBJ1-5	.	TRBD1	CATSDTGQGRQPQHF	TGTGCCACCAGTGATACCGGACAGGGACGTCAGCCCCAGCATTTT
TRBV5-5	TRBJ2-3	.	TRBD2	CASSLSGLAGGSTDTQYF	TGTGCCAGCAGCTTGTCGGGACTAGCGGGGGGGAGCACAGATACGCAGTATTTT
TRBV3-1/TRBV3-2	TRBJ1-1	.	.	CASSQGGRGRAFF	TGTGCCAGCAGCCAAGGCGGAAGGGGCCGGGCTTTCTTT
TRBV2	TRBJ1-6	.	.	CASRDTGTYNSPLHF	TGTGCCAGCAGGGACACAGGAACTTATAATTCACCCCTCCACTTT
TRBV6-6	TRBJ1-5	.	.	CASSYSIDISNQPQHF	TGTGCCAGCAGTTACTCCATTGACATAAGCAATCAGCCCCAGCATTTT
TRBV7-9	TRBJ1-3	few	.	CASSLPNSGNTIYF	TGTGCCAGCAGCTTACCAAACTCTGGAAACACCATATATTTT
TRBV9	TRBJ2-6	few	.	CASSGLASGANVLTF	TGTGCCAGCAGCGGCCTAGCCTCTGGGGCCAACGTCCTGACTTTC
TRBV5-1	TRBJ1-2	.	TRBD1	CASSPDRGANYGYTF	TGCGCCAGCAGCCCAGACAGGGGAGCTAACTATGGCTACACCTTC
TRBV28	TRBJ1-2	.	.	CASSLIGNYGYTF	TGTGCCAGCAGTTTAATCGGGAACTATGGCTACACCTTC
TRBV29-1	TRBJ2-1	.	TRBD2	CSVAGLAFHSPYNEQFF	TGCAGCGTTGCCGGACTAGCATTCCATTCCCCCTACAATGAGCAGTTCTTC
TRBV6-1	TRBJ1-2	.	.	CASSEVAGYGYTF	TGTGCCAGCAGTGAAGTCGCAGGCTATGGCTACACCTTC
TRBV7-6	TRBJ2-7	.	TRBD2	CASSLYGTSGGTYEQYF	TGTGCCAGCAGCTTATACGGGACTAGCGGGGGCACCTACGAGCAGTACTTC
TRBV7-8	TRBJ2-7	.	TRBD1	CASSDTTGGPYEQYF	TGTGCCAGCAGCGACACGACAGGGGGCCCCTACGAGCAGTACTTC
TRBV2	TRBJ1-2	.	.	CASSEAVGGYGYTF	TGTGCCAGCAGTGAAGCGGTGGGGGGTTATGGCTACACCTTC
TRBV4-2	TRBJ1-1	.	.	CASSQVLVGVGTEAFF	TGTGCCAGCAGCCAAGTTCTGGTTGGAGTTGGCACTGAAGCTTTCTTT
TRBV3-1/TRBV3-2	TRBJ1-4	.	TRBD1	CASSWTGGTNEKLFF	TGTGCCAGCAGCTGGACAGGGGGAACTAATGAAAAACTGTTTTTT
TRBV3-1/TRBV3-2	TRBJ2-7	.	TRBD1	CASSRQGEIYEQYF	TGTGCCAGCAGTCGACAGGGCGAGATCTACGAGCAGTACTTC
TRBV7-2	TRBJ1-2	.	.	CASSLVTRGYTF	TGTGCCAGCAGCTTAGTAACGAGGGGCTACACCTTC
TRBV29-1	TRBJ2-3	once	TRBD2	CSVVISGRPSTDTQYF	TGCAGCGTTGTGATTAGCGGGAGGCCCAGCACAGATACGCAGTATTTT
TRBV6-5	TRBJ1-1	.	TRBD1	CASSRTGRETEAFF	TGTGCCAGCAGCCGGACAGGGAGAGAAACTGAAGCTTTCTTT
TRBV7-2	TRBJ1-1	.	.	CASSLVLGVETEAFF	TGTGCCAGCAGCTTAGTCCTCGGGGTTGAGACTGAAGCTTTCTTT
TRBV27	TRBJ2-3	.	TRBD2	CASRLLAARTIAQYF	TGTGCCAGCAGACTCCTAGCGGCCCGTACTATAGCGCAGTATTTT
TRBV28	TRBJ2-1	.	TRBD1	CASSSRQGSLEVGEQFF	TGTGCCAGCAGTTCCCGACAGGGGTCCCTAGAAGTTGGTGAGCAGTTCTTC
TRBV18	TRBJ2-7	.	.	CASSPWAGRYEQYF	TGTGCCAGCTCACCCTGGGCAGGGCGCTACGAGCAGTACTTC
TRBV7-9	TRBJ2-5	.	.	CASSFSTGQETQYF	TGTGCCAGCAGCTTTTCGACGGGCCAAGAGACCCAGTACTTC
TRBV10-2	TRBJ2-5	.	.	CASSHVGTQETQYF	TGCGCCAGCAGTCATGTGGGGACTCAAGAGACCCAGTACTTC
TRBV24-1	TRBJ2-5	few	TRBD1	CATSQTGGYQETQYF	TGTGCCACCAGTCAAACAGGGGGGTACCAAGAGACCCAGTACTTC
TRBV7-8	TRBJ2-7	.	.	CASSFKADGVGLTGRHEQYF	TGTGCCAGCAGCTTTAAGGCGGACGGAGTGGGACTCACCGGTCGGCACGAGCAGTACTTC
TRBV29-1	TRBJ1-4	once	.	CSVVGNEKLFF	TGCAGCGTTGTCGGGAATGAAAAACTGTTTTTT
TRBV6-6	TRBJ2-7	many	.	CASSFAQAYEQYF	TGTGCCAGCAGTTTCGCCCAGGCCTACGAGCAGTACTTC
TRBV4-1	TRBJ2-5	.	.	CASSPSEGGTEGTQYF	TGCGCCAGCAGCCCCTCAGAAGGGGGTACGGAAGGGACCCAGTACTTC
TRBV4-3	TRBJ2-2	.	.	CASRRQENTGELFF	TGCGCCAGCAGAAGGCAGGAGAACACCGGGGAGCTGTTTTTT
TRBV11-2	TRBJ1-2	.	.	CASSLEGRGYTF	TGTGCCAGCAGCTTAGAGGGGAGAGGCTACACCTTC
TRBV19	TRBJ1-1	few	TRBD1	CASSITGAGTEAFF	TGTGCCAGTAGTATTACAGGGGCAGGCACTGAAGCTTTCTTT
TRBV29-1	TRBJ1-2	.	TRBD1	CSVRVNQGGYGYTF	TGCAGCGTACGGGTAAATCAGGGGGGCTATGGCTACACCTTC
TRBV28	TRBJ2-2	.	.	CASSLKRLTGELFF	TGTGCCAGCAGTTTAAAGCGATTAACCGGGGAGCTGTTTTTT
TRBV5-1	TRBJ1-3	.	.	CASSFGASGNTIYF	TGCGCCAGCAGCTTCGGAGCCTCTGGAAACACCATATATTTT
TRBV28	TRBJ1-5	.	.	CASSGGGGGGQPQHF	TGTGCCAGCAGTGGGGGCGGCGGGGGCGGTCAGCCCCAGCATTTT